Presented here are 21 T cell receptor beta chains from one specimen sequenced in a study of cytomegalovirus exposure and HLA in healthy donors. The PCR ran on 60 Vbeta and 13 Jbeta primers. Here immunoSEQ multiplex PCR was the method, and the copy in TCRdb shows in-frame clones only, minus some. The data contain some 150,000 clones, about three quarters of them singletons. Sequences were obtained from PBMCs. The receptors were gathered from a man aged 35 to 55 in good health and CMV-seropositive.

The V call is TRBV5-1, the J call TRBJ1-1; no clear D. V was clipped by 0 bases and J by 6 bases, with 12 bases between them. This CDR3 region has 14 residues. Germline V gives CDR1 SGHRS, CDR2 YFSETQ. CDR3 sequence: CASSLGQLESEAFF. The DNA for the CDR3 is TGCGCCAGCAGCTTGGGCCAGTTGGAGTCTGAAGCTTTCTTT.

This rearrangement joins TRBV4-1 to TRBJ1-1; 7 positions agree with TRBD1. V trimming: 5 bases; J trimming: 3 bases; junction bases outside the gene matches: 6. Per germline, CDR1 MGHRA and CDR2 YSYEKL. This CDR3 is 14 amino acids long. This chain's CDR3 is CASSARQGYTEAFF. The CDR3 nucleotides are TGCGCCAGCAGCGCCCGACAGGGATACACTGAAGCTTTCTTT.

J is TRBJ1-5 and V is TRBV19; no firm D call. V lost 2 bases and J 0 bases, leaving 11 bases between the germline ends. Per the germline V gene, CDR1 is LNHDA and CDR2 is SQIVND (reference sequence). The CDR3 loop spans 16 amino acids. CDR3 sequence reads: CASSIMQTYSNQPQHF. CDR3 in DNA: TGTGCCAGTAGTATAATGCAGACTTATAGCAATCAGCCCCAGCATTTT.

In this sample, this clone turned up once. The chain links TRBV28 to TRBJ1-5, with 7 bases lining up with TRBD1. This CDR3 has 15 amino acids. Germline CDR1 reads MDHEN; CDR2 reads SYDVKM. V shed 6 bases and J 5 bases; nucleotides not matched to a gene: 10. CDR3 in DNA: TGTGCCAGCAGCCGCGGGACAGCTAACTATCAGCCCCAGCATTTT. Its translation is CASSRGTANYQPQHF.

This chain connects TRBV28 to TRBJ2-5, with 9 bases that match TRBD1. Germline trimming cut 6 bases from V and 0 bases from J; bases unmatched to any gene: 8. From germline, CDR1 is MDHEN and CDR2 SYDVKM. This CDR3 is 16 amino acids long. The CDR3 DNA sequence: TGTGCCAGCAGAGGACAGGGGAACGATTACCAAGAGACCCAGTACTTC. Encoded protein: CASRGQGNDYQETQYF.

V gene TRBV6-6 combines with J gene TRBJ2-1; TRBD1 is a possible D gene (6 bases). Trimming stripped 4 bases from V and 4 bases from J, with 14 bases between. CDR1 MNHNY and CDR2 SVGAGI come from the germline V gene (reference sequence). The CDR3 length is 15 residues. The CDR3 nucleotides are TGTGCCAGCAGTTCGAGGGGGTCCCTTTACAATGAGCAGTTCTTC. It encodes CASSSRGSLYNEQFF.

The chain uses TRBV5-1 and TRBJ1-1, with 11 bases fitting TRBD1. Germline lookup yields CDR1 SGHRS and CDR2 YFSETQ. V lost 0 bases and J lost 4; bases outside the gene matches: 2. The CDR3 covers 15 residues. The CDR3 bases are TGCGCCAGCAGCTTGGGGACAGGGGGCCGCACTGAAGCTTTCTTT. Translating it yields CASSLGTGGRTEAFF.

This clone was counted a few times. The chain links TRBV15 to TRBJ1-1; 10 nucleotides line up with TRBD1. Germline V gene lookup returns CDR1 LNHNV and CDR2 YYDKDF (reference sequence). This CDR3 is built from 15 residues. Trimming cost V 3 bases and J 0 bases; bases outside gene matches: 1. The CDR3 DNA reads as TGTGCCACCAGCAGGGACAGGGGGGTGAACACTGAAGCTTTCTTT. Its translation is CATSRDRGVNTEAFF.

The genes are TRBV5-1 and TRBJ2-1; the match to TRBD2 covers 13 bases. This CDR3 has 22 amino acids. CDR1 is SGHRS, CDR2 YFSETQ, per germline. J gave up 4 bases and V 0 bases, and 19 bases lay outside the gene matches. CDR3 nucleotides: TGCGCCAGCAGCTTGGCAACAGGGTATGGACTAGCGGGAGCGCCCCTTTACAATGAGCAGTTCTTC. Protein product: CASSLATGYGLAGAPLYNEQFF.

This chain uses TRBV11-2 with TRBJ2-1, with D perhaps matching TRBD2 (5 bases). Germline V CDR1 and CDR2: SGHAT, FQNNGV. This CDR3 spans 11 amino acids. The V end was cut by 5 bases, the J end by 7 bases, with 6 bases between. The DNA for the CDR3 is TGTGCCAGCAGCCCGGGAAATGAGCAGTTCTTC. Translated: CASSPGNEQFF.

This clone was found a few times. This chain joins TRBV18 and TRBJ2-1; 7 bases match TRBD2. Germline-derived CDR1 and CDR2 are KGHSH and LQKENI. CDR3 length: 14 residues. J was trimmed by 5 bases and V by 6 bases; bases with no gene match: 7. The CDR3 spells CASSQAGKDNEQFF. The CDR3, as DNA: TGTGCCAGCTCTCAAGCGGGAAAGGACAATGAGCAGTTCTTC.

The V call is TRBV6-5, the J call TRBJ2-7; TRBD1 matches 9 bases. Germline V gene sequence: CDR1 MNHEY, CDR2 SVGAGI. CDR3 length: 13 residues. With 5 bases clipped from V and 3 bases from J, the junction kept 2 bases outside the gene matches. In DNA form, the CDR3 reads TGTGCCAGCAGTAGGGACAGGGTCTACGAGCAGTACTTC. Protein: CASSRDRVYEQYF.

The rearrangement links TRBV7-3 to TRBJ2-1, with D possibly TRBD2 on 6 matching bases. The CDR3 extends over 13 amino acids. The V and J ends lost 5 bases and 6 bases respectively, with 11 bases between them. Germline V lookup: CDR1 SGHTA, CDR2 FQGTGA. For the CDR3, the DNA is TGTGCCAGCAGCCGCGGGACTCCCAATGAGCAGTTCTTC. The encoded protein is CASSRGTPNEQFF.

In this sample, this clone turned up once. The CDR3 nucleotides are TGTGCCAGCAGTTCCACCTTCGCGGGGGCAGGTGGGGAGCTGTTTTTT. Its translation: CASSSTFAGAGGELFF. The chain joins TRBV28 to TRBJ2-2; TRBD2 is a possible D gene (7 bases). V lost 4 bases, J lost 8 bases, and 20 bases lay in between. In germline, CDR1 is MDHEN, CDR2 SYDVKM. The CDR3 runs to 16 residues.

This chain connects TRBV4-2 to TRBJ2-3; D perhaps matches TRBD1 (6 bases). From germline, CDR1 is LGHNA and CDR2 YNFKEQ. Trimming cost V 1 base and J 0 bases, with 11 bases left between them. The CDR3 sequence is 16 residues long. The CDR3, as DNA: TGTGCCAGCAGCCAAGGGACAGCAGCTAGCACAGATACGCAGTATTTT. This gives the protein CASSQGTAASTDTQYF.

V and J are TRBV6-4 and TRBJ1-5, with D maybe TRBD1 (5 bases). Trimming took off 10 bases at V and 6 bases at J, with 16 bases between the two ends. The CDR3 loop spans 13 amino acids. Germline lookup yields CDR1 MRHNA and CDR2 SNTAGT. CDR3 coding DNA: TGTGCCATCCAAGGGAGGGGTGGTCAGCCCCAGCATTTT. This gives the protein CAIQGRGGQPQHF.

The V gene is TRBV5-1, the J gene TRBJ1-3, with D uncertain. Trimming took 4 bases from V and 2 from J, leaving 13 bases between them. Per germline, CDR1 SGHRS and CDR2 YFSETQ. This CDR3 is built from 15 residues. CDR3 region: CASSRGDPTGNTIYF. The CDR3 DNA reads TGCGCCAGCAGCCGGGGTGACCCGACTGGAAACACCATATATTTT.

For the CDR3, the DNA is TGTGCCAGCCCCCCTAGACAGGGCATGGTCCACGAGCAGTACTTC. Residues: CASPPRQGMVHEQYF. V and J are TRBV6-5 and TRBJ2-7; 7 bases are a match to TRBD1. Germline V gene sequence: CDR1 MNHEY, CDR2 SVGAGI. The CDR3 has 15 residues. Trimming at V came to 8 bases and at J to 5 bases, leaving 15 bases not matched to a gene.

The chain is built from TRBV11-3 and TRBJ2-2; D possibly corresponds to TRBD1 (7 bases). This CDR3 has 18 amino acids. Germline CDR1 SGHNT, CDR2 YENEEA. Trimming stripped 4 bases from V and 4 bases from J, with 22 bases between. The CDR3 nucleotides read TGTGCCAGCAGCTCGGGGGATTGGAGGGGGCCCGCCACCGGGGAGCTGTTTTTT. Amino acid sequence: CASSSGDWRGPATGELFF.

The rearrangement uses TRBV6-1 and TRBJ1-3; no clear D gene. Germline V gene sequence: CDR1 MNHNS, CDR2 SASEGT. This CDR3 comprises 14 residues. The V end lost 6 bases, the J end lost 0 bases, and 9 bases lay between the germline ends. CDR3 nucleotides: TGTGCCAGCAGGAACAGATACTCTGGAAACACCATATATTTT. Protein: CASRNRYSGNTIYF.

The chain combines TRBV28 with TRBJ2-7, with D unresolved. The CDR3 has 11 residues. The V gene lost 5 bases and the J gene lost 9 bases, with 11 bases spanning the gap. Germline CDR1 is MDHEN and CDR2 is SYDVKM. The chain's CDR3 is CASSHYEWQYF. Here the CDR3 DNA reads TGTGCCAGCAGTCATTACGAGTGGCAGTACTTC.